The entry that follows covers one TCR beta chain sequence. The table came from immunoSEQ multiplex PCR; TCRdb's copy has only in-frame clones and leaves some out. Of about 320,000 clones in the sample, just under 85% are singletons; the top ten hold 2% to 2.5%. Stated treatment: around 19 received Ad26.COV2.S at low or high dose, single or two shots; 5 received placebo; per-sample allocation not given. Samples analyzed were those drawn on day 63 after the first vaccine or placebo injection. With 1 base removed from V and 0 bases from J, the gap between germline ends came to 12 bases. Germline-derived CDR1 and CDR2 are SGHVS and FQNEAQ. This CDR3 region has 16 residues. This entry belongs to a study of Ad26.COV2.S vaccination and SARS-CoV-2 variants.

This chain connects TRBV7-8 to TRBJ1-2, with D possibly being TRBD1 (5 bases). This clonotype was sampled from a person aged 18 to 65 who received the Ad26.COV2.S COVID-19 vaccine or a placebo. Source: peripheral blood, taken in a trial of Ad26.COV2.S vaccine versus placebo. CDR3 nucleotide sequence: TGTGCCAGCAGCTTAGTGGTCAGGGACCCTAACTATGGCTACACCTTC. Protein product: CASSLVVRDPNYGYTF.